This note documents a single T cell receptor (beta chain) sequence. The sample is drawn from a study of blood T cells in healthy people across ages. The authors ran a second PCR of about 6 to 11 cycles using a sample-barcoded 5' primer and a J-beta primer mix. MiXCR, run by TCRdb on the 5' RACE reads, gives a single entry per CDR3 protein. The sample records over 600,000 distinct CDR3 sequences, 35% to 50% being singletons. Germline assignment: CDR1 ENHRY and CDR2 SYGVKD. The CDR3 has 17 residues. V was trimmed by 3 bases and J by 2 bases, leaving 19 bases between them. The receptor was isolated from a man at least 80 years old in good health. The V and J genes are TRBV10-3 and TRBJ1-2, with D unresolved. What was sequenced was blood. The CDR3 here is CAISDSRTDLRNYGYTF. The CDR3 bases are TGTGCCATCAGTGACAGTAGGACGGACCTGCGGAACTATGGCTACACCTTC.